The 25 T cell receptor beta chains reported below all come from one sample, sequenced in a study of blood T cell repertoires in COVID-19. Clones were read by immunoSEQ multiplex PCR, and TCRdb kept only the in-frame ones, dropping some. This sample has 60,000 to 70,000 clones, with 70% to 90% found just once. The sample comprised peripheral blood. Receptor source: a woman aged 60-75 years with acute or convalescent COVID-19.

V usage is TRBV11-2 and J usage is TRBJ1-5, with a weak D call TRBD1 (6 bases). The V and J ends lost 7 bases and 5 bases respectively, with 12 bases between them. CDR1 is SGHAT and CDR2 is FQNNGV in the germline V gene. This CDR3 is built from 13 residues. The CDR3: CASILRGYQPQHF. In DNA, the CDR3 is TGTGCCAGCATCCTCAGGGGATATCAGCCCCAGCATTTT.

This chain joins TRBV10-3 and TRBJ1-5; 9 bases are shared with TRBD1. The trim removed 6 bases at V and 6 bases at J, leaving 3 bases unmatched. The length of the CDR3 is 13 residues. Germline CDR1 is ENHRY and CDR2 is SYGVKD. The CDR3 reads CAIRETGGQPQHF. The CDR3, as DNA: TGTGCCATCAGGGAGACAGGGGGTCAGCCCCAGCATTTT.

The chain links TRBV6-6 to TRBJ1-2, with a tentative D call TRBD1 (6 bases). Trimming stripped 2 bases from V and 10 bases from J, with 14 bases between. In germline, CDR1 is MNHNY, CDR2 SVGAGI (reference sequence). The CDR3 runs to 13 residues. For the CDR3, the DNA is TGTGCCAGCAGTTACAGCCAGGGGAAAGACTACACCTTC. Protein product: CASSYSQGKDYTF.

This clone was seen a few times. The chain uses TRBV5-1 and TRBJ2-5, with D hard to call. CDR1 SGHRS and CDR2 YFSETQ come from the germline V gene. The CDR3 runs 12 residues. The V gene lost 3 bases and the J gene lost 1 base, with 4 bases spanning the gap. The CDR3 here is CASSSVQETQYF. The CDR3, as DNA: TGCGCCAGCAGCTCGGTCCAAGAGACCCAGTACTTC.

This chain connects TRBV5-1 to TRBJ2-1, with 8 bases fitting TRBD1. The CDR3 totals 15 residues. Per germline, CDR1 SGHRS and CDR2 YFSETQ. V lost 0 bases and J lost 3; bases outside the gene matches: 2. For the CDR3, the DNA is TGCGCCAGCAGCTTGGGGACAGGGTTCTACAATGAGCAGTTCTTC. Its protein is CASSLGTGFYNEQFF.

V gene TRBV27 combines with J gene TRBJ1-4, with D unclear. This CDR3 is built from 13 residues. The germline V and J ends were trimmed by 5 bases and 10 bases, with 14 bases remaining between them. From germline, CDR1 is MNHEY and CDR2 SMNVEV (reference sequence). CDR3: CASSPSRVGKLFF. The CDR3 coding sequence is TGTGCCAGCAGTCCTTCGCGGGTTGGAAAACTGTTTTTT. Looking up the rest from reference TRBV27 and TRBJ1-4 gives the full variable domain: EAQVTQNPRYLITVTGKKLTVTCSQNMNHEYMSWYRQDPGLGLRQIYYSMNVEVTDKGDVPEGYKVSRKEKRNFPLILESPSPNQTSLYFCASSPSRVGKLFFGSGTQLSVL.

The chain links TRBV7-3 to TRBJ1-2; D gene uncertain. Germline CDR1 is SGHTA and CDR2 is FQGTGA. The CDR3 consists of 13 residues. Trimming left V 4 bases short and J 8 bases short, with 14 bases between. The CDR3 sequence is CASSSGGMEGYTF. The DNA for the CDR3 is TGTGCCAGCAGCTCAGGAGGGATGGAAGGCTACACCTTC.

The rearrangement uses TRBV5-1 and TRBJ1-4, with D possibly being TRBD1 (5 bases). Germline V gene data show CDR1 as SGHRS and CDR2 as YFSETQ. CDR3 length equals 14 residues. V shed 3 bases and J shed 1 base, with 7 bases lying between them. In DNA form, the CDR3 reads TGCGCCAGCAGCTCCCAGGGAACTAATGAAAAACTGTTTTTT. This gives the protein CASSSQGTNEKLFF.

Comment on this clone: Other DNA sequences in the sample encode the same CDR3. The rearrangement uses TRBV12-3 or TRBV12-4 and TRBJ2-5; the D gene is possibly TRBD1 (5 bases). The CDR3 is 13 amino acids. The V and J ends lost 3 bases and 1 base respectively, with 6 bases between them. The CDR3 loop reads CASSFQGQETQYF. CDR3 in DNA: TGTGCCAGCAGTTTCCAGGGCCAAGAGACCCAGTACTTC.

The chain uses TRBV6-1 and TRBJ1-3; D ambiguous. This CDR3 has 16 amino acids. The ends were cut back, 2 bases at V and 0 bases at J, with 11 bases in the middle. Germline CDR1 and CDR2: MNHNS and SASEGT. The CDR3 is CASSEYDKSSGNTIYF. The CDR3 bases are TGTGCCAGCAGTGAATACGACAAGAGCTCTGGAAACACCATATATTTT.

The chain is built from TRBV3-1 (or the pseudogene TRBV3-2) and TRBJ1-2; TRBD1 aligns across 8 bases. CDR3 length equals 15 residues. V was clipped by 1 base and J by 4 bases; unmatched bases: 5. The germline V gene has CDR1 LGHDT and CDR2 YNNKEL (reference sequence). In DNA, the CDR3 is TGTGCCAGCAGCCAAGCCCAGGGGGCAGGCTATGGCTACACCTTC. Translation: CASSQAQGAGYGYTF.

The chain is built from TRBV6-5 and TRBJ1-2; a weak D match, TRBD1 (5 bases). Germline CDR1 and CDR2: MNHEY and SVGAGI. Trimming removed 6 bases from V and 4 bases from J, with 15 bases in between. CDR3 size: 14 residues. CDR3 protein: CASRGPGGGYGYTF. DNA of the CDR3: TGTGCCAGCAGGGGGCCTGGGGGGGGCTATGGCTACACCTTC.

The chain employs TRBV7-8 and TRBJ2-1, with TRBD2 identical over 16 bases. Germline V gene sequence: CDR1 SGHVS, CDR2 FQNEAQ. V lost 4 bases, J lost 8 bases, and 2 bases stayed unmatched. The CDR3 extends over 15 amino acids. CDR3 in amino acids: CASSWGLAGGDEQFF. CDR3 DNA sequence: TGTGCCAGCAGCTGGGGACTAGCGGGAGGGGATGAGCAGTTCTTC.

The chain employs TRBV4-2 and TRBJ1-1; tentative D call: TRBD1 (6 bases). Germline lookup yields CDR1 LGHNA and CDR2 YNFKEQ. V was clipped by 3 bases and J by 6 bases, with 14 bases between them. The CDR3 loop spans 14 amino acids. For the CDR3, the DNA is TGTGCCAGCAGCCATCCAAGGGAGGGGGCTGAAGCTTTCTTT. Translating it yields CASSHPREGAEAFF.

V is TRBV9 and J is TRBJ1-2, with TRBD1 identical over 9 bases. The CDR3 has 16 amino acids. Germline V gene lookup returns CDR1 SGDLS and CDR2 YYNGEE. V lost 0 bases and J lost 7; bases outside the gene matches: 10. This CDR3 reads CASSVAASGQGFGYTF. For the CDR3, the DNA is TGTGCCAGCAGCGTAGCTGCTTCGGGACAGGGATTTGGCTACACCTTC.

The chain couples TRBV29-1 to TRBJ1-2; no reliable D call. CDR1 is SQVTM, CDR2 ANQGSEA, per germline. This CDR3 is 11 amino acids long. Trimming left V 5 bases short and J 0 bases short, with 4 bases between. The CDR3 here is CSVSANYGYTF. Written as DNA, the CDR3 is TGCAGCGTTTCAGCTAACTATGGCTACACCTTC. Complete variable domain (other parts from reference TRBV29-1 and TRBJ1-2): SAVISQKPSRDICQRGTSLTIQCQVDSQVTMMFWYRQQPGQSLTLIATANQGSEATYESGFVIDKFPISRPNLTFSTLTVSNMSPEDSSIYLCSVSANYGYTFGSGTRLTVV.

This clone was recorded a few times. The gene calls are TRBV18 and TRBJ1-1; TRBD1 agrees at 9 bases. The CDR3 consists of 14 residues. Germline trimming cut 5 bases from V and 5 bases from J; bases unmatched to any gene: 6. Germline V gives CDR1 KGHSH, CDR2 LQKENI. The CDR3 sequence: CASSTQGAGTEAFF. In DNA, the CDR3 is TGTGCCAGCTCAACACAGGGGGCGGGAACTGAAGCTTTCTTT.

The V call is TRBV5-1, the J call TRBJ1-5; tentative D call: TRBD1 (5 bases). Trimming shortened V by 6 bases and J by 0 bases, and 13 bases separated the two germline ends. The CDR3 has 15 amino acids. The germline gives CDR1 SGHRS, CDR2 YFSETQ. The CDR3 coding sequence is TGCGCCAGCAAGGAGGGGCCTAATAGCAATCAGCCCCAGCATTTT. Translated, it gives CASKEGPNSNQPQHF.

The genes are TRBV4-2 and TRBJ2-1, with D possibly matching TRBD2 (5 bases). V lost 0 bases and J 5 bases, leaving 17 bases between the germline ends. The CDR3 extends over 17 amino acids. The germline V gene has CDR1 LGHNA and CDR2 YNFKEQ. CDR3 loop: CASSQESAAALHNEQFF. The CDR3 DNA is TGTGCCAGCAGCCAAGAATCAGCGGCAGCGCTCCACAATGAGCAGTTCTTC.

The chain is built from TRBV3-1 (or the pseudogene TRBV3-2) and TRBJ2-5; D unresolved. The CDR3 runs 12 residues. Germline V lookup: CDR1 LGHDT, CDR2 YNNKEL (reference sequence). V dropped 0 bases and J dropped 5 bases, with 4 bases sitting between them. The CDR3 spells CASSQDMETQYF. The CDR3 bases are TGTGCCAGCAGCCAAGATATGGAGACCCAGTACTTC.

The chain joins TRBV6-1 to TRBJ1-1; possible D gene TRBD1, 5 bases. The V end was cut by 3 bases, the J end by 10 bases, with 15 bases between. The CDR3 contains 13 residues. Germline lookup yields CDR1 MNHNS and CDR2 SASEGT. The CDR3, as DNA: TGTGCCAGCAGTGATTCGCGGGGGGGTGCAGCTTTCTTT. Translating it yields CASSDSRGGAAFF.

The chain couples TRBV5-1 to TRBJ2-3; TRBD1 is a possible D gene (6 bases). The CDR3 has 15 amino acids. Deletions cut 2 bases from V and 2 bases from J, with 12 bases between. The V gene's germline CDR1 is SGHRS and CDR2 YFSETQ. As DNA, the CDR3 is TGCGCCAGCAGCTTAGTGGGACATACCACAGATACGCAGTATTTT. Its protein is CASSLVGHTTDTQYF.

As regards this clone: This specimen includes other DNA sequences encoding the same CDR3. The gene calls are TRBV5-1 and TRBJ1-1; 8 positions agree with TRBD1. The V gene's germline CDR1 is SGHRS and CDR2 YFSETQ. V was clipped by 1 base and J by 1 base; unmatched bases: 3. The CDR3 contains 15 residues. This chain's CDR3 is CASSLTGTGNTEAFF. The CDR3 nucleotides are TGCGCCAGCAGCTTGACCGGGACAGGGAACACTGAAGCTTTCTTT. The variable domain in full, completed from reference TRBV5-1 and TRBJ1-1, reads KAGVTQTPRYLIKTRGQQVTLSCSPISGHRSVSWYQQTPGQGLQFLFEYFSETQRNKGNFPGRFSGRQFSNSRSEMNVSTLELGDSALYLCASSLTGTGNTEAFFGQGTRLTVV.

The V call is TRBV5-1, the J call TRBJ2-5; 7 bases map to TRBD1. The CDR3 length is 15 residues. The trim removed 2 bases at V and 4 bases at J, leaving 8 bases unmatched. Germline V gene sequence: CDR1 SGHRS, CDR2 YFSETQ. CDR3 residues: CASSLKLAGGETQYF. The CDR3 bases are TGCGCCAGCAGCTTAAAGCTGGCAGGGGGAGAGACCCAGTACTTC.

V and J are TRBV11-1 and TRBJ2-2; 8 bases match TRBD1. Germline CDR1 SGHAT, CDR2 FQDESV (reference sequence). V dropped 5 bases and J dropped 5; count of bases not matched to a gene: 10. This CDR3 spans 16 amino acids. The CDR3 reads CASSTGQGGGTGELFF. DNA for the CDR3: TGTGCCAGCAGCACCGGACAGGGCGGTGGAACCGGGGAGCTGTTTTTT.